These T cell receptor beta chains were read from a single sample in a study of identical twins. Via MiXCR, TCRdb re-called the 5' RACE reads, giving one row per CDR3 protein. Here the sample spans some 500,000 distinct CDR3 sequences, 22% being singletons. The same specimen was also included in a second study, on T cells expressing NK-cell markers.

The sample consisted of CD4+ T cells sorted from blood. These receptors all stem from a woman aged 18-29 years in good health. CDR3s include the opening cysteine and the closing phenylalanine or tryptophan. Fields, in order: J gene, V gene, D gene, clone size, CDR3 protein, CDR3 DNA. The D gene is left open where the match is weak. Some rows have no size entry. The others give once, few or many, or a class for an expanded clone.

j_call: TRBJ1-1
v_call: TRBV20-1
d_call: -
clone_size: -
cdr3_aa: CSARGENTEAFF
cdr3_nt: TGCAGTGCTAGAGGGGAGAACACTGAAGCTTTCTTT

j_call: TRBJ2-3
v_call: TRBV6-1
d_call: TRBD2
clone_size: -
cdr3_aa: CAIGLAGGTGDTQYF
cdr3_nt: TGTGCCATCGGGCTAGCGGGGGGGACGGGAGATACGCAGTATTTT

j_call: TRBJ1-2
v_call: TRBV20-1
d_call: TRBD1
clone_size: -
cdr3_aa: CSAKGSTGGLGYTF
cdr3_nt: TGCAGTGCTAAAGGCTCAACAGGGGGCCTGGGCTACACCTTC

j_call: TRBJ1-5
v_call: TRBV20-1
d_call: -
clone_size: few
cdr3_aa: CSAREESDQPQHF
cdr3_nt: TGCAGTGCTAGAGAGGAATCCGATCAGCCCCAGCATTTT

j_call: TRBJ1-3
v_call: TRBV20-1
d_call: -
clone_size: -
cdr3_aa: CSASDQRNTIYF
cdr3_nt: TGCAGTGCTAGTGATCAGAGAAACACCATATATTTT

j_call: TRBJ2-7
v_call: TRBV11-2
d_call: TRBD2
clone_size: once
cdr3_aa: CASSLELAASYEQYF
cdr3_nt: TGTGCCAGCAGCTTAGAGCTAGCGGCCTCCTACGAGCAGTACTTC

j_call: TRBJ1-2
v_call: TRBV20-1
d_call: TRBD1
clone_size: few
cdr3_aa: CSAYGTGGRSYGYTF
cdr3_nt: TGCAGTGCTTACGGGACAGGAGGAAGGTCCTATGGCTACACCTTC

j_call: TRBJ2-3
v_call: TRBV20-1
d_call: -
clone_size: -
cdr3_aa: CSAPTSSTDTQYF
cdr3_nt: TGCAGTGCCCCGACATCTAGCACAGATACGCAGTATTTT

j_call: TRBJ2-7
v_call: TRBV10-3
d_call: TRBD2
clone_size: few
cdr3_aa: CAISPGLALEQYF
cdr3_nt: TGTGCCATCAGTCCCGGACTAGCTCTCGAGCAGTACTTC

j_call: TRBJ1-1
v_call: TRBV7-9
d_call: -
clone_size: -
cdr3_aa: CASSLADSEAFF
cdr3_nt: TGTGCCAGCAGCTTAGCGGACAGTGAAGCTTTCTTT

j_call: TRBJ1-1
v_call: TRBV7-2
d_call: -
clone_size: -
cdr3_aa: CASSRQTINTEAFF
cdr3_nt: TGTGCCAGCAGCCGACAGACAATTAACACTGAAGCTTTCTTT

j_call: TRBJ2-1
v_call: TRBV10-1
d_call: -
clone_size: -
cdr3_aa: CASSESSGGYNEQFF
cdr3_nt: TGCGCCAGCAGTGAGTCTTCGGGCGGATACAATGAGCAGTTCTTC

j_call: TRBJ2-7
v_call: TRBV5-6
d_call: -
clone_size: -
cdr3_aa: CASSAGAKRTYEQYF
cdr3_nt: TGTGCCAGCAGCGCGGGCGCCAAACGAACCTACGAGCAGTACTTC

j_call: TRBJ1-2
v_call: TRBV12-3/TRBV12-4
d_call: TRBD1
clone_size: -
cdr3_aa: CASSTPPGGVGYTF
cdr3_nt: TGTGCCAGCAGCACACCCCCAGGGGGAGTTGGCTACACCTTC

j_call: TRBJ2-1
v_call: TRBV6-1
d_call: TRBD2
clone_size: many
cdr3_aa: CASNKISGRVDNEQFF
cdr3_nt: TGTGCCAGCAACAAGATAAGCGGGAGGGTCGACAATGAGCAGTTCTTC

j_call: TRBJ2-3
v_call: TRBV20-1
d_call: -
clone_size: -
cdr3_aa: CSARANGVGTDTQYF
cdr3_nt: TGCAGTGCTAGAGCAAACGGGGTGGGCACAGATACGCAGTATTTT

j_call: TRBJ1-4
v_call: TRBV12-3/TRBV12-4
d_call: TRBD1
clone_size: few
cdr3_aa: CASSTTGQFEKLFF
cdr3_nt: TGTGCCAGCAGCACGACAGGGCAATTCGAAAAACTGTTTTTT

j_call: TRBJ2-3
v_call: TRBV19
d_call: -
clone_size: few
cdr3_aa: CASSMSWQRAQYF
cdr3_nt: TGTGCCAGTAGTATGTCGTGGCAGCGCGCGCAGTATTTT

j_call: TRBJ2-1
v_call: TRBV2
d_call: -
clone_size: -
cdr3_aa: CASSPLAEQFF
cdr3_nt: TGTGCCAGCAGCCCCCTAGCTGAGCAGTTCTTC